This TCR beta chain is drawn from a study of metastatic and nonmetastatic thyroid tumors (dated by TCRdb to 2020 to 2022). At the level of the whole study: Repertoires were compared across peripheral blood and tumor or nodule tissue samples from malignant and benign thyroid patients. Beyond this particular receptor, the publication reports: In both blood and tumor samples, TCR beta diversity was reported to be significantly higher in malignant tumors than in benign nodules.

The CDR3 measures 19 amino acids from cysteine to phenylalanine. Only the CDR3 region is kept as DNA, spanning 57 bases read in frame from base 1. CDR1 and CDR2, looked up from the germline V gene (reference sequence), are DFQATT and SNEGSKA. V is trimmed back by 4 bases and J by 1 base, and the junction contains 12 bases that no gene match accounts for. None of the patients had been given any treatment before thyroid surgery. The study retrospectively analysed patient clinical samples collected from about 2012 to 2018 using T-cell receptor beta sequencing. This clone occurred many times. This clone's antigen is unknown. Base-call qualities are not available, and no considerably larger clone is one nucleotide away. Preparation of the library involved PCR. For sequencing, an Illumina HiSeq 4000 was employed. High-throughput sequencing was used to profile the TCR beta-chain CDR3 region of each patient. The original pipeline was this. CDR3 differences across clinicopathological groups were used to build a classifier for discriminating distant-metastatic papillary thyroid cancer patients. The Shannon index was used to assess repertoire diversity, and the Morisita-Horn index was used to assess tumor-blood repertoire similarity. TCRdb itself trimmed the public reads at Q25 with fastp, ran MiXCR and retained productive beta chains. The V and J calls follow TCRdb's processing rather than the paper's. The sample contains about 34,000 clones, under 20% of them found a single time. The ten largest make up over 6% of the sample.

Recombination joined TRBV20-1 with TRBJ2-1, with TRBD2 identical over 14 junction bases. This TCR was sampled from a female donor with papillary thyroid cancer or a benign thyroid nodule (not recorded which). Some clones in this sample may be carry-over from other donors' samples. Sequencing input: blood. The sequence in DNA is TGCAGTGCTATCTCGCCGGGACTAGCGGGAGTTTTATCCTACAATGAGCAGTTCTTC. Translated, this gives CSAISPGLAGVLSYNEQFF.